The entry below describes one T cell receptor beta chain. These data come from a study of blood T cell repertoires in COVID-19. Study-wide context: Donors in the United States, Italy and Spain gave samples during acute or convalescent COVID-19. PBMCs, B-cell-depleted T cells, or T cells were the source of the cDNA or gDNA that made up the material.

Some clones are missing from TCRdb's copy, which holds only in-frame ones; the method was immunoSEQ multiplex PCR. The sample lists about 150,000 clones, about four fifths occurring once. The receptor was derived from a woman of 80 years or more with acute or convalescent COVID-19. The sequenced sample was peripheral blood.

CDR3 in amino acids: CSPLYNEQFF. DNA of the CDR3: TGCAGTCCCCTCTACAATGAGCAGTTCTTC. This chain joins TRBV20-1 and TRBJ2-1; no clear D gene. Germline CDR1 is DFQATT and CDR2 is SNEGSKA (reference sequence). Trimming shortened V by 8 bases and J by 3 bases, and 5 bases separated the two germline ends. This CDR3 comprises 10 residues.